This entry lists 14 T cell receptor beta chains sequenced from one sample in a study of post-analysis software for immune sequencing data. Every TCR beta cDNA library bore unique molecular identifiers. A single record per CDR3 protein comes from TCRdb applying MiXCR to the PCR reads. Among about half a million distinct CDR3 sequences listed, approximately 31% were seen once. These receptors have no known antigen. Study-wide results and caveats: Higher frequency in patients than in controls was seen for roughly five TRBV segments, with TRBV5-6, TRBV5-1 and TRBV20-1 among them.

The sample consisted of blood. Receptors originate from a girl aged 2-17 years with multiple sclerosis.

As to this clonotype: This could be a read error, since a much larger clone is one nucleotide away. The chain is built from TRBV27 and TRBJ2-1; tentatively, D is TRBD1 or TRBD2 (5 bases each). V lost 2 bases, J lost 0 bases, and 11 bases lay in between. This CDR3 is built from 16 residues. CDR1 and CDR2 from the germline V gene are MNHEY and SMNVEV (reference sequence). In DNA form, the CDR3 reads TGTGCCAGCAGTTTAATCGCAGGGAGCTCCTACAATGAGCAGTTCTTC. Amino acid sequence: CASSLIAGSSYNEQFF.

V is TRBV7-6 and J is TRBJ2-7; no clear D. V dropped 3 bases and J dropped 7 bases, with 7 bases sitting between them. Germline V gives CDR1 SGHVS, CDR2 FNYEAQ. The CDR3 loop spans 11 amino acids. CDR3 nucleotide sequence: TGTGCCAGCAGCTTTAACAATGAGCAGTACTTC. Protein sequence: CASSFNNEQYF. Full variable domain (rest looked up from reference TRBV7-6 and TRBJ2-7): GAGVSQSPRYKVTKRGQDVALRCDPISGHVSLYWYRQALGQGPEFLTYFNYEAQQDKSGLPNDRFSAERPEGSISTLTIQRTEQRDSAMYRCASSFNNEQYFGPGTRLTVT.

The rearrangement uses TRBV10-3 and TRBJ2-1; D perhaps matches TRBD1 (5 bases). CDR1 ENHRY and CDR2 SYGVKD come from the germline V gene. V shed 0 bases and J shed 0 bases, with 12 bases lying between them. The CDR3 spans 17 residues. CDR3 coding DNA: TGTGCCATCAGTGAGTCGTCACCGACAGACTCCTACAATGAGCAGTTCTTC. Translating it yields CAISESSPTDSYNEQFF.

J is TRBJ2-3 and V is TRBV20-1; D is ambiguous. The CDR3 length is 12 residues. V was clipped by 7 bases and J by 0 bases, with 8 bases between them. CDR1 is DFQATT, CDR2 SNEGSKA, per germline (reference sequence). The CDR3: CSEQASTDTQYF. CDR3 coding DNA: TGCAGTGAACAAGCCAGCACAGATACGCAGTATTTT.

This chain links TRBV2 with TRBJ2-3; D not resolved. This CDR3 is built from 13 residues. Germline loops: CDR1 SNHLY, CDR2 FYNNEI. The CDR3 reads CVYQQTPTDTQYF. CDR3 DNA sequence: TGTGTCTATCAGCAGACCCCAACAGATACGCAGTATTTT.

The V call is TRBV7-2, the J call TRBJ2-4, with TRBD1 as a possible D gene (6 bases). The length of the CDR3 is 15 residues. V gave up 4 bases and J gave up 0 bases, with 10 bases separating them. In germline, CDR1 is SGHTA, CDR2 FQGNSA. The CDR3 sequence: CASSSGVLAKNIQYF. The CDR3 region has the DNA TGTGCCAGCAGCTCAGGGGTTTTAGCCAAAAACATTCAGTACTTC.

This clonotype has a handful of counts. The V gene is TRBV29-1, the J gene TRBJ1-1; 8 positions agree with TRBD1. CDR1 is SQVTM and CDR2 is ANQGSEA in the germline V gene. The CDR3 runs 12 residues. The V and J ends lost 6 bases and 7 bases, in that order; junction bases with no gene match: 7. In DNA, the CDR3 is TGCAGCGTCTACAGGGGGAGAGATGAAGCTTTCTTT. Protein sequence: CSVYRGRDEAFF. The entire variable domain, with the rest obtained from reference TRBV29-1 and TRBJ1-1, is as follows: SAVISQKPSRDICQRGTSLTIQCQVDSQVTMMFWYRQQPGQSLTLIATANQGSEATYESGFVIDKFPISRPNLTFSTLTVSNMSPEDSSIYLCSVYRGRDEAFFGQGTRLTVV.

This clonotype came up a few times. The CDR3 region is CATSRPVDSVNYGYTF. In DNA form, the CDR3 reads TGTGCCACCAGCAGACCAGTGGACAGCGTTAACTATGGCTACACCTTC. The chain is built from TRBV15 and TRBJ1-2; tentatively, D is TRBD1 (6 bases). V lost 2 bases and J 1 base, leaving 14 bases between the germline ends. The germline V gene encodes CDR1 LNHNV and CDR2 YYDKDF (reference sequence). This CDR3 spans 16 amino acids.

The chain couples TRBV28 to TRBJ2-7, with TRBD2 identical over 14 bases. The J call may not be correct, given that the DNA end is closer to TRBJ2-5. The CDR3 is made up of 16 amino acids. The germline V gene encodes CDR1 MDHEN and CDR2 SYDVKM. The DNA of the CDR3 is TGTGCCAGCAGTACCCGACTAGCGGGGGGGCGAGAGACCCAGTACTTC. Translation: CASSTRLAGGRETQYF.

CDR3 region: CSAPFMEGSTEAFF. CDR3 DNA sequence: TGCAGTGCTCCCTTCATGGAGGGGAGCACTGAAGCTTTCTTT. The V and J genes are TRBV20-1 and TRBJ1-1, with D possibly matching TRBD1 (5 bases). Germline-derived CDR1 and CDR2 are DFQATT and SNEGSKA (reference sequence). Trimming took off 5 bases at V and 4 bases at J, with 17 bases between the two ends. The CDR3 covers 14 residues.

The J gene is TRBJ2-5, the V gene TRBV5-1; TRBD1 or TRBD2 may be the D gene (5 bases each). V was cut by 5 bases and J by 2 bases, with 16 bases left in between. This CDR3 comprises 15 residues. Germline lookup yields CDR1 SGHRS and CDR2 YFSETQ. DNA of the CDR3: TGCGCCAGCAGAAGCGAGAGGGGAAGGCAAGAGACCCAGTACTTC. This translates into CASRSERGRQETQYF.

The chain couples TRBV5-1 to TRBJ2-3; D remains ambiguous. The CDR3 runs 12 residues. Trimming cost V 3 bases and J 2 bases, with 4 bases left between them. CDR1 SGHRS and CDR2 YFSETQ come from the germline V gene. The CDR3 region is CASSSHTDTQYF. CDR3 DNA: TGCGCCAGCAGCTCTCACACAGATACGCAGTATTTT.

The chain combines TRBV20-1 with TRBJ1-2, with TRBD1 as a possible D gene (6 bases). Trimming removed 7 bases at V and 8 bases at J, with 17 bases between. Germline V gene data show CDR1 as DFQATT and CDR2 as SNEGSKA (reference sequence). CDR3 size: 12 residues. CDR3 sequence: CSDSGGAKGYTF. CDR3 DNA sequence: TGCAGTGACTCGGGGGGCGCGAAGGGCTACACCTTC.

The chain recombines TRBV10-3 with TRBJ2-2, with TRBD2 as a possible D gene (5 bases). V was trimmed by 11 bases and J by 6 bases, leaving 16 bases between them. Looked up from germline, CDR1 is ENHRY and CDR2 is SYGVKD. The CDR3 has 13 residues. CDR3 sequence (DNA): TGTGCCTCACTGGGTGAGGAGGCCGGGGAGCTGTTTTTT. Protein sequence: CASLGEEAGELFF.